The 25 T cell receptor beta chains below were found in one sample sequenced in a study of blood T cell repertoires in COVID-19 (dated by TCRdb to 2019 to 2021). Library preparation was by the immunoSEQ multiplex PCR assay. The table was pulled from immuneACCESS by TCRdb, which kept in-frame rearrangements only. Such tables lose some clones; where checked, under half of the loss comes from unresolved V genes, and the rest has no known cause. In this sample the table shows roughly 250,000 clones, about 76% of which occur a single time. About 2.9% of the sample is taken by the ten largest. Material for sequencing was peripheral blood. The receptors were gathered from a woman in her fifties or sixties with active or convalescent COVID-19.

Only one count was recorded for this clone. The rearrangement joins TRBV5-4 to TRBJ2-5; D remains unclear. CDR3 size: 13 residues. The V end lost 0 bases, the J end lost 1 base, and 4 bases lay between the germline ends. Looked up from germline, CDR1 is SGHNT and CDR2 is YYREEE (reference sequence). CDR3 loop: CASSLELQETQYF. Written as DNA, the CDR3 is TGTGCCAGCAGCTTGGAACTCCAAGAGACCCAGTACTTC.

The rearrangement uses TRBV30 and TRBJ2-2; 9 nucleotides align to TRBD2. The CDR3 runs 18 residues. Looked up from germline, CDR1 is GTSNPN and CDR2 is SVGIG (reference sequence). V was clipped by 3 bases and J by 1 base; unmatched bases: 12. The CDR3 spells CAWSGLWAGGLNTGELFF. The CDR3 DNA is TGTGCCTGGAGCGGCCTATGGGCGGGGGGGTTGAACACCGGGGAGCTGTTTTTT.

This chain links TRBV27 with TRBJ1-2, with 10 bases lining up with TRBD1. J lost 6 bases, V lost 0 bases, and 10 bases had no gene match. This CDR3 spans 17 amino acids. The germline gives CDR1 MNHEY, CDR2 SMNVEV (reference sequence). CDR3 sequence: CASSLSVGTGVPHGYTF. CDR3 in DNA: TGTGCCAGCAGTTTATCAGTTGGGACAGGGGTCCCTCATGGCTACACCTTC.

This chain links TRBV11-2 with TRBJ2-7, with 10 bases identical to TRBD1. The germline gives CDR1 SGHAT, CDR2 FQNNGV. V shed 0 bases and J 2 bases; nucleotides not matched to a gene: 7. This CDR3 spans 17 amino acids. CDR3 in DNA: TGTGCCAGCAGCTTAGATGGAGGGACAGGGGTTCCCTACGAGCAGTACTTC. Its protein product is CASSLDGGTGVPYEQYF.

The chain combines TRBV25-1 with TRBJ2-2; a possible D gene is TRBD2 (5 bases). CDR1 MGHDK and CDR2 SYGVNS come from the germline V gene. The CDR3 spans 15 residues. V lost 5 bases, J lost 4 bases, and 14 bases lay in between. CDR3 protein: CASSRQRRGTGELFF. For the CDR3, the DNA is TGTGCCAGCAGTAGACAAAGACGGGGCACCGGGGAGCTGTTTTTT.

This sequence joins TRBV5-4 and TRBJ2-3, with TRBD1 matching 11 bases. This CDR3 contains 15 residues. Looked up from germline, CDR1 is SGHNT and CDR2 is YYREEE (reference sequence). V gave up 4 bases and J gave up 8 bases; unmatched junction bases: 9. The CDR3 reads CASSPSGQGAGTQYF. In nucleotides, the CDR3 is TGTGCCAGCAGCCCCAGTGGACAGGGGGCAGGTACGCAGTATTTT.

This clone was counted a single time. CDR3 DNA: TGTGCCAGCAGCTCGGGACTAGCCAACTACAATGAGCAGTTCTTC. This codes for CASSSGLANYNEQFF. The chain links TRBV5-5 to TRBJ2-1; 9 nucleotides align to TRBD2. The CDR3 contains 15 residues. V shed 3 bases, J shed 3 bases, and the junction held 4 bases outside the gene matches. Germline CDR1 is SGHKS and CDR2 is YYEKEE (reference sequence).

This rearrangement joins TRBV7-8 to TRBJ1-1, with 8 nucleotides matching TRBD1. Germline lookup yields CDR1 SGHVS and CDR2 FQNEAQ. J was trimmed by 1 base and V by 5 bases; bases with no gene match: 0. CDR3 size: 13 residues. CDR3 in DNA: TGTGCCAGCAGCGGACAGGGGAACACTGAAGCTTTCTTT. It codes for CASSGQGNTEAFF.

The V and J genes are TRBV19 and TRBJ2-2; D is undetermined. Germline-derived CDR1 and CDR2 are LNHDA and SQIVND (reference sequence). Trimming cost V 5 bases and J 0 bases, with 10 bases left between them. The CDR3 totals 15 residues. CDR3 protein: CASSLAQANTGELFF. The CDR3 nucleotides read TGTGCCAGTAGTCTCGCGCAGGCGAACACCGGGGAGCTGTTTTTT. The full variable domain, in which reference TRBV19 and TRBJ2-2 provide the parts outside the CDR3, is DGGITQSPKYLFRKEGQNVTLSCEQNLNHDAMYWYRQDPGQGLRLIYYSQIVNDFQKGDIAEGYSVSREKKESFPLTVTSAQKNPTAFYLCASSLAQANTGELFFGEGSRLTVL.

CDR3 in amino acids: CASSLGVGGSYNEQFF. In nucleotides, the CDR3 is TGTGCCAGCAGCCTGGGCGTGGGGGGGTCCTACAATGAGCAGTTCTTC. The gene calls are TRBV5-4 and TRBJ2-1; 7 positions agree with TRBD2. Per the germline V gene, CDR1 is SGHNT and CDR2 is YYREEE (reference sequence). CDR3 length: 16 amino acids. V lost 4 bases to trimming and J lost 1 base; unmatched junction nucleotides: 8.

The chain is built from TRBV14 and TRBJ1-1; a weak D match, TRBD1 (5 bases). The CDR3 covers 17 residues. Germline assignment: CDR1 SGHDN and CDR2 FVKESK. V lost 4 bases and J 0 bases, leaving 18 bases between the germline ends. The CDR3, as DNA: TGTGCCAGCAGCCCACGAACGGGGGAAAGAATGAACACTGAAGCTTTCTTT. Residues: CASSPRTGERMNTEAFF.

As to this clone: The same CDR3 also results from other DNA sequences found in this sample. The chain has TRBV27 and TRBJ2-1; 9 bases fit TRBD1. The CDR3 has 14 residues. CDR1 is MNHEY and CDR2 is SMNVEV in the germline V gene (reference sequence). After removal of 3 bases from V and 4 bases from J, the junction contained 1 base not matched to a gene. CDR3 sequence: CASSFGTGYNEQFF. CDR3 bases: TGTGCCAGCAGTTTCGGGACAGGGTACAATGAGCAGTTCTTC.

The chain has TRBV15 and TRBJ1-1; D is unresolved. Germline V gene sequence: CDR1 LNHNV, CDR2 YYDKDF (reference sequence). The CDR3 contains 13 residues. Trimming removed 3 bases at V and 3 bases at J, with 8 bases between. The DNA for the CDR3 is TGTGCCACCAGCAGGGAGACTGACACTGAAGCTTTCTTT. Amino acid sequence: CATSRETDTEAFF.

The chain combines TRBV7-8 with TRBJ1-6; D is unclear. The CDR3 has 15 residues. Trimming stripped 1 base from V and 0 bases from J, with 4 bases between. From germline, CDR1 is SGHVS and CDR2 FQNEAQ. The CDR3 DNA is TGTGCCAGCAGCTTAGTCGGCTCCTATAATTCACCCCTCCACTTT. The encoded protein is CASSLVGSYNSPLHF.

The gene calls are TRBV4-1 and TRBJ2-5; 8 bases fit TRBD2. The CDR3 extends over 17 amino acids. The germline gives CDR1 MGHRA, CDR2 YSYEKL. The J segment lost 5 bases and the V segment lost 0 bases, leaving 11 bases of the junction unmatched. The DNA for the CDR3 is TGCGCCAGCAGCCAAGAGGTCTCGCGGGGGGCGGGGGAGACCCAGTACTTC. Protein product: CASSQEVSRGAGETQYF.

The rearrangement joins TRBV27 to TRBJ1-1; 7 bases align to TRBD1. The junction had 6 bases not matched to a gene; V was cut back by 5 bases and J by 3 bases. The germline V gene encodes CDR1 MNHEY and CDR2 SMNVEV (reference sequence). The CDR3 extends over 14 amino acids. CDR3 in amino acids: CASSPQGVDTEAFF. DNA of the CDR3: TGTGCCAGCAGTCCCCAGGGGGTCGACACTGAAGCTTTCTTT.

This chain joins TRBV4-2 and TRBJ2-3, with D perhaps TRBD1 (5 bases). This CDR3 has 15 amino acids. Trimming left V 1 base short and J 4 bases short, with 12 bases between. Germline V gene lookup returns CDR1 LGHNA and CDR2 YNFKEQ. CDR3 protein: CASSQGPGKADTQYF. The CDR3 DNA is TGTGCCAGCAGCCAAGGGCCAGGGAAGGCAGATACGCAGTATTTT.

The V gene is TRBV5-1, the J gene TRBJ2-7; 11 bases agree with TRBD2. The CDR3 sequence is 14 residues long. V shed 7 bases and J 5 bases; nucleotides not matched to a gene: 8. Germline V CDR1 and CDR2: SGHRS, YFSETQ. The CDR3 coding sequence is TGCGCCAGCTCCTCGGCTAGCGGGGGGCACGAGCAGTACTTC. Protein product: CASSSASGGHEQYF.

The rearrangement uses TRBV5-5 and TRBJ1-2; D is uncertain. CDR3 length equals 14 residues. CDR1 is SGHKS, CDR2 YYEKEE, per germline (reference sequence). V lost 4 bases and J 4 bases, leaving 14 bases between the germline ends. CDR3 in DNA: TGTGCCAGCAGCCCGGGTGGCGGGCGCTATGGCTACACCTTC. Amino acid sequence: CASSPGGGRYGYTF.

V and J are TRBV24-1 and TRBJ2-1; D might be TRBD1 (6 bases). The CDR3 loop spans 14 amino acids. Trimming removed 0 bases from V and 8 bases from J, with 10 bases in between. Germline CDR1 reads KGHDR; CDR2 reads SFDVKD. The chain's CDR3 is CATSDLEGHDEQFF. In DNA, the CDR3 is TGTGCCACCAGTGATTTGGAGGGACACGATGAGCAGTTCTTC.

The chain recombines TRBV9 with TRBJ1-2; D unclear. The CDR3 runs to 15 residues. Germline loops: CDR1 SGDLS, CDR2 YYNGEE. V was shortened by 0 bases and J by 4 bases, with 13 bases between the two germline ends. The DNA for the CDR3 is TGTGCCAGCAGCGTAGAGGCAGCAGCGACCTATGGCTACACCTTC. This gives the protein CASSVEAAATYGYTF. Drawing the rest from reference TRBV9 and TRBJ1-2, the complete variable domain is DSGVTQTPKHLITATGQRVTLRCSPRSGDLSVYWYQQSLDQGLQFLIQYYNGEERAKGNILERFSAQQFPDLHSELNLSSLELGDSALYFCASSVEAAATYGYTFGSGTRLTVV.

This rearrangement joins TRBV5-8 to TRBJ2-5, with D unresolved. CDR3 length: 13 amino acids. CDR1 SGHTS and CDR2 YDEGEE come from the germline V gene. V dropped 2 bases and J dropped 4 bases, with 9 bases sitting between them. The CDR3 here is CASSFYASETQYF. The CDR3, as DNA: TGTGCCAGCAGCTTCTACGCATCAGAGACCCAGTACTTC. The whole variable domain, remainder taken from reference TRBV5-8 and TRBJ2-5, is EAGVTQSPTHLIKTRGQQATLRCSPISGHTSVYWYQQALGLGLQFLLWYDEGEERNRGNFPPRFSGRQFPNYSSELNVNALELEDSALYLCASSFYASETQYFGPGTRLLVL.

CDR3 sequence (DNA): TGTGCCAGCAGAAGGGGGCGGGATACTGAAGCTTTCTTT. This encodes CASRRGRDTEAFF. The rearrangement links TRBV25-1 to TRBJ1-1; TRBD1 aligns across 7 bases. The germline CDR1 and CDR2 sequences are MGHDK and SYGVNS. The J segment lost 5 bases and the V segment lost 6 bases, leaving 6 bases of the junction unmatched. The CDR3 covers 13 residues.

V is TRBV27 and J is TRBJ1-4; 7 bases agree with TRBD1. The CDR3 extends over 14 amino acids. Trimming at V came to 5 bases and at J to 7 bases, leaving 7 bases not matched to a gene. Germline V CDR1 and CDR2: MNHEY, SMNVEV (reference sequence). CDR3 protein: CASSPRGFGEKLFF. In DNA, the CDR3 is TGTGCCAGCAGTCCCAGGGGGTTCGGTGAAAAACTGTTTTTT.

The chain links TRBV6-2 or TRBV6-3 to TRBJ1-5, with no clear D. The CDR3 is made up of 16 amino acids. The V end lost 6 bases, the J end lost 0 bases, and 15 bases lay between the germline ends. Looked up from germline, CDR1 is MNHEY and CDR2 is SVGEGT. The CDR3 is CASSRHSYNSNQPQHF. The CDR3 DNA follows: TGTGCCAGCAGCCGACACTCCTACAATAGCAATCAGCCCCAGCATTTT.